This T cell receptor beta chain was found in a study of blood T cell repertoires in COVID-19. The wider study: COVID-19 samples, acute and convalescent, were from the United States, Italy and Spain.

How the authors handled the data: Reference gene primers were amplified, and this amplification served to estimate nucleated cell counts. TCRdb's copy holds only in-frame clones and misses some; the assay was immunoSEQ multiplex PCR. V and J calls and clone size are as listed in that table; D and trimming were resolved from the DNA. The sample has approximately 150,000 clones; about 90% are singletons. Trimming pared 5 bases from V and 6 bases from J, leaving 17 bases between. This CDR3 has 15 residues. CDR1 is MNHEY and CDR2 is SMNVEV in the germline V gene (reference sequence). The sequence was obtained from a woman aged 70 to 79 with acute or convalescent COVID-19. This chain connects TRBV27 to TRBJ1-5; TRBD1 might be the D (5 bases). Sequencing input: peripheral blood. This CDR3 reads CASSPDTFRPQPQHF. The CDR3 DNA follows: TGTGCCAGCAGTCCGGACACGTTCAGGCCTCAGCCCCAGCATTTT.